Presented here are 21 T cell receptor beta chains from one specimen sequenced in a study of blood T cell repertoires in COVID-19. The protocol was immunoSEQ multiplex PCR, while the TCRdb copy is restricted to in-frame clones and leaves out a portion. The sample has around 97,000 clones; 88% are singletons. Source material: peripheral blood. Source of these receptors: a human donor in a cohort sampled during active COVID-19.

This CDR3 reads CASSLGAGNTEAFF. CDR3 nucleotides: TGTGCCAGCAGCTTGGGGGCAGGGAACACTGAAGCTTTCTTT. The genes are TRBV5-4 and TRBJ1-1, with unresolved D. Germline-derived CDR1 and CDR2 are SGHNT and YYREEE (reference sequence). CDR3 size: 14 residues. V lost 0 bases and J lost 1, with 7 bases in between.

V and J are TRBV20-1 and TRBJ1-5; TRBD1 aligns across 7 bases. Germline V lookup: CDR1 DFQATT, CDR2 SNEGSKA (reference sequence). The CDR3 runs 18 residues. After removal of 5 bases from V and 1 base from J, the junction contained 17 bases not matched to a gene. For the CDR3, the DNA is TGCAGTGCTCGTGACCGGGCAGGGGGTGTCTGGAGCAATCAGCCCCAGCATTTT. Translating gives CSARDRAGGVWSNQPQHF.

The chain is built from TRBV15 and TRBJ1-1; D is perhaps TRBD1 (5 bases). CDR1 LNHNV and CDR2 YYDKDF come from the germline V gene (reference sequence). Trimming cost V 0 bases and J 7 bases, with 12 bases left between them. This CDR3 region has 14 residues. CDR3 coding DNA: TGTGCCACCAGCAGAGATCCATCGGGGGGTGAAGCTTTCTTT. This translates into CATSRDPSGGEAFF.

The chain has TRBV5-5 and TRBJ1-6; 10 nucleotides align to TRBD1. This CDR3 has 15 residues. V shed 0 bases, J shed 10 bases, and the junction held 4 bases outside the gene matches. Per the germline V gene, CDR1 is SGHKS and CDR2 is YYEKEE (reference sequence). DNA for the CDR3: TGTGCCAGCAGCTTGGCCGGGACAGGGGACTCACCCCTCCACTTT. Encoded protein: CASSLAGTGDSPLHF.

The chain combines TRBV15 with TRBJ1-4; D gene ambiguous. The CDR3 contains 16 residues. Germline V gene data show CDR1 as LNHNV and CDR2 as YYDKDF (reference sequence). V was trimmed by 3 bases and J by 4 bases, leaving 15 bases between them. DNA for the CDR3: TGTGCCACCAGCAGGGGAGCGATGTTATATAATGAAAAACTGTTTTTT. This translates into CATSRGAMLYNEKLFF.

The chain recombines TRBV7-3 with TRBJ1-1, with D possibly being TRBD1 (5 bases). CDR3 length equals 16 residues. V was clipped by 1 base and J by 5 bases, with 17 bases between them. Germline-derived CDR1 and CDR2 are SGHTA and FQGTGA. In nucleotides, the CDR3 is TGTGCCAGCAGCTTAATCCCACCGGATCGGGGGACTGAAGCTTTCTTT. It yields the protein CASSLIPPDRGTEAFF. Filled out from reference TRBV7-3 and TRBJ1-1, the complete variable domain reads GAGVSQTPSNKVTEKGKYVELRCDPISGHTALYWYRQSLGQGPEFLIYFQGTGAADDSGLPNDRFFAVRPEGSVSTLKIQRTERGDSAVYLCASSLIPPDRGTEAFFGQGTRLTVV.

V usage is TRBV6-1 and J usage is TRBJ1-5, with D uncertain. Germline CDR1 MNHNS, CDR2 SASEGT. The CDR3 length is 16 residues. Trimming took 3 bases from V and 0 from J, leaving 12 bases between them. CDR3 sequence: CASSEAAGYSNQPQHF. The CDR3 DNA reads as TGTGCCAGCAGTGAGGCGGCGGGGTATAGCAATCAGCCCCAGCATTTT.

The chain has TRBV27 and TRBJ2-1, with D maybe TRBD2 (6 bases). CDR3 length: 14 amino acids. The V end was cut by 8 bases, the J end by 8 bases, with 19 bases between. In germline, CDR1 is MNHEY, CDR2 SMNVEV (reference sequence). The CDR3 DNA is TGTGCCAGCCGGTCTATTGGCGGGGCGGATGAGCAGTTCTTC. Translation: CASRSIGGADEQFF.

V gene TRBV5-1 combines with J gene TRBJ2-2; possibly TRBD1 for D (6 bases). The V and J ends lost 7 bases and 3 bases respectively, with 19 bases between them. Germline V gene lookup returns CDR1 SGHRS and CDR2 YFSETQ. CDR3 length equals 16 residues. CDR3 amino acids: CASSGELLGDTGELFF. Here the CDR3 DNA reads TGCGCCAGCTCAGGGGAGCTGTTGGGCGACACCGGGGAGCTGTTTTTT.

V gene TRBV7-9 combines with J gene TRBJ2-7; the D gene is possibly TRBD1 (6 bases). The CDR3 is 13 amino acids. The germline V and J ends were trimmed by 0 bases and 6 bases, with 9 bases remaining between them. From germline, CDR1 is SEHNR and CDR2 FQNEAQ (reference sequence). This CDR3 reads CASSLAAGVEQYF. CDR3 DNA: TGTGCCAGCAGCTTAGCGGCAGGGGTCGAGCAGTACTTC.

A single count supports this clone. This sample also contains other DNA sequences that code for the same CDR3. The V and J genes are TRBV20-1 and TRBJ2-7, with 7 bases matching TRBD2. With 3 bases clipped from V and 7 bases from J, the junction kept 21 bases outside the gene matches. The CDR3 extends over 17 amino acids. The V gene's germline CDR1 is DFQATT and CDR2 SNEGSKA (reference sequence). This CDR3 is CSASSGAGRARIYEQYF. The CDR3 nucleotides are TGCAGTGCTAGTAGTGGAGCGGGAAGGGCTCGGATTTATGAGCAGTACTTC.

By proportion, this clone is medium-sized. This chain links TRBV27 with TRBJ1-2; tentative D call: TRBD1 (6 bases). Germline V CDR1 and CDR2: MNHEY, SMNVEV (reference sequence). This CDR3 spans 13 amino acids. V lost 5 bases and J lost 2, with 9 bases in between. The CDR3 DNA reads TGTGCCAGCAGTCTCAGGGGCAACTATGGCTACACCTTC. Protein: CASSLRGNYGYTF.

The CDR3 coding sequence is TGTGCCAGCAGTCTCGACAGGGCTCGAAATGAGCAGTTCTTC. This codes for CASSLDRARNEQFF. This rearrangement joins TRBV28 to TRBJ2-1; 7 positions agree with TRBD1. With V trimmed by 5 bases and J by 7 bases, 8 bases remained unmatched. The length of the CDR3 is 14 residues. CDR1 is MDHEN, CDR2 SYDVKM, per germline. Using reference TRBV28 and TRBJ2-1 for the parts outside the CDR3, the full variable domain is DVKVTQSSRYLVKRTGEKVFLECVQDMDHENMFWYRQDPGLGLRLIYFSYDVKMKEKGDIPEGYSVSREKKERFSLILESASTNQTSMYLCASSLDRARNEQFFGPGTRLTVL.

This chain joins TRBV19 and TRBJ1-2; 8 nucleotides align to TRBD1. This CDR3 is 15 amino acids long. Trimming at V came to 4 bases and at J to 2 bases, leaving 6 bases not matched to a gene. Germline CDR1 reads LNHDA; CDR2 reads SQIVND (reference sequence). CDR3 nucleotides: TGTGCCAGTAGTACGAGGAGGACAGGGAACTATGGCTACACCTTC. Its translation is CASSTRRTGNYGYTF.

CDR3: CASSGMGQGANIQYF. CDR3 bases: TGTGCCAGCAGTGGGATGGGACAGGGCGCCAACATTCAGTACTTC. This chain links TRBV13 with TRBJ2-4; 9 positions agree with TRBD1. There are 15 residues in the CDR3. V lost 6 bases, J lost 7 bases, and 10 bases stayed unmatched. CDR1 is PRHDT and CDR2 is FYEKMQ in the germline V gene (reference sequence).

The genes are TRBV7-9 and TRBJ2-5; 10 nucleotides line up with TRBD2. Trimming took 5 bases from V and 4 from J; bases not matched to a gene: 4. The CDR3 runs to 14 residues. CDR1 and CDR2 from the germline V gene are SEHNR and FQNEAQ (reference sequence). CDR3 sequence: CASSTRTSGETQYF. CDR3 nucleotide sequence: TGTGCCAGCAGCACCCGGACTAGCGGAGAGACCCAGTACTTC.

The chain recombines TRBV11-2 with TRBJ1-2; TRBD1 matches at 8 bases. Germline V gene data show CDR1 as SGHAT and CDR2 as FQNNGV. The CDR3 totals 16 residues. Germline trimming cut 1 base from V and 1 base from J; bases unmatched to any gene: 5. CDR3 region: CASSLGTGFLNYGYTF. The CDR3 nucleotides read TGTGCCAGCAGCTTAGGGACAGGGTTTCTTAACTATGGCTACACCTTC.

The chain couples TRBV13 to TRBJ2-3; 10 bases map to TRBD2. Germline lookup yields CDR1 PRHDT and CDR2 FYEKMQ (reference sequence). V was clipped by 7 bases and J by 2 bases; unmatched bases: 12. The CDR3 extends over 17 amino acids. CDR3 in amino acids: CASNAQHSGGSTDTQYF. Written as DNA, the CDR3 is TGTGCCAGCAACGCCCAACATAGCGGGGGGTCCACAGATACGCAGTATTTT.

The chain links TRBV19 to TRBJ2-7; D is perhaps TRBD1 (6 bases). The CDR3 runs to 14 residues. The germline CDR1 and CDR2 sequences are LNHDA and SQIVND (reference sequence). Trimming shortened V by 8 bases and J by 2 bases, and 16 bases separated the two germline ends. The CDR3: CASSDRRRTYEQYF. The DNA of the CDR3 is TGTGCCAGTTCAGACAGGAGACGAACCTACGAGCAGTACTTC.

The chain combines TRBV27 with TRBJ2-1, with 8 bases aligning to TRBD2. Germline values: CDR1 MNHEY, CDR2 SMNVEV (reference sequence). The CDR3 totals 17 residues. V lost 2 bases and J lost 13; bases outside the gene matches: 19. The CDR3 DNA follows: TGTGCCAGCAGTTTAAGGTCGGGGGGACTAGAATATTCGGTTCAGTTCTTC. Protein: CASSLRSGGLEYSVQFF.

The chain combines TRBV11-2 with TRBJ1-1, with D maybe TRBD1 (5 bases). CDR1 is SGHAT, CDR2 FQNNGV, per germline. The V end was cut by 4 bases, the J end by 1 base, with 7 bases between. The CDR3 covers 13 residues. CDR3 residues: CASSWGENTEAFF. CDR3 nucleotides: TGTGCCAGCAGCTGGGGGGAGAACACTGAAGCTTTCTTT.